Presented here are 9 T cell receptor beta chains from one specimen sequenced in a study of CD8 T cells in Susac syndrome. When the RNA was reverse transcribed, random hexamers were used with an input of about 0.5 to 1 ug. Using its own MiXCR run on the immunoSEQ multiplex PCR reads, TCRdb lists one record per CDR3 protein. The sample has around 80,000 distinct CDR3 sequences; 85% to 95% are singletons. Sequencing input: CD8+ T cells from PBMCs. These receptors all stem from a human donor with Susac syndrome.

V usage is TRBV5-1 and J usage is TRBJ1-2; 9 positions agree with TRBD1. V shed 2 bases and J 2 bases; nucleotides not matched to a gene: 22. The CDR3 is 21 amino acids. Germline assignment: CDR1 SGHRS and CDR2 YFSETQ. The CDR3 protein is CASSLDGTGNSFRFSNYGYTF. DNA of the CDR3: TGCGCCAGCAGCTTAGACGGGACAGGGAATTCATTTCGGTTTTCAAACTATGGCTACACCTTC.

CDR3 protein: CASSLTGGGLTYNEQFF. The CDR3 DNA sequence: TGTGCCAGCAGCTTAACTGGCGGGGGGCTAACCTACAATGAGCAGTTCTTC. The chain links TRBV7-9 to TRBJ2-1, with 8 bases matching TRBD2. The junction had 8 bases not matched to a gene; V was cut back by 2 bases and J by 2 bases. The length of the CDR3 is 17 residues. Germline-derived CDR1 and CDR2 are SEHNR and FQNEAQ (reference sequence).

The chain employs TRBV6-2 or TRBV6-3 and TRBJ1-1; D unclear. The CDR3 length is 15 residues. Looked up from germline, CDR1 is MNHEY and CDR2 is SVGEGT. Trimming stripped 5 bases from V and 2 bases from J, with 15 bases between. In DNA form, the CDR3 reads TGTGCCAGCAGTATCCGGGCCGAGGATAACACTGAAGCTTTCTTT. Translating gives CASSIRAEDNTEAFF.

CDR3 region: CASSLKTGGMAGGGNEQFF. The DNA of the CDR3 is TGTGCCAGCAGCCTTAAGACAGGGGGCATGGCGGGAGGTGGCAATGAGCAGTTCTTC. The J gene is TRBJ2-1, the V gene TRBV3-1; 10 bases map to TRBD1. Trimming took 4 bases from V and 6 from J; bases not matched to a gene: 18. This CDR3 has 19 residues. From germline, CDR1 is LGHDT and CDR2 YNNKEL (reference sequence).

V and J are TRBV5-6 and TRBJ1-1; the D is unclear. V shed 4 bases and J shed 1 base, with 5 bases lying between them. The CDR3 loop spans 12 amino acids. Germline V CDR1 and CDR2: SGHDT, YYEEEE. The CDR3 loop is CASSRQNTEAFF. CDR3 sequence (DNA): TGTGCCAGCAGCCGACAGAACACTGAAGCTTTCTTT.

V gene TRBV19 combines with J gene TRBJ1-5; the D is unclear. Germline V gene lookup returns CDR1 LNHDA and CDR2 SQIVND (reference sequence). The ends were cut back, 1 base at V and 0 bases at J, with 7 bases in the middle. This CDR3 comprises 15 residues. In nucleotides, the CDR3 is TGTGCCAGTAGTATAGCCGGGTATAGCAATCAGCCCCAGCATTTT. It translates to CASSIAGYSNQPQHF. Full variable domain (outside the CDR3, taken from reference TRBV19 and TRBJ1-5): DGGITQSPKYLFRKEGQNVTLSCEQNLNHDAMYWYRQDPGQGLRLIYYSQIVNDFQKGDIAEGYSVSREKKESFPLTVTSAQKNPTAFYLCASSIAGYSNQPQHFGDGTRLSIL.

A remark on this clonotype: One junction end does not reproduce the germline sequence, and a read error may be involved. The CDR3 nucleotides are TGCGCCAGCAGATGGGACAGGGGGAACCCTGAAGCTTTCTTT. This codes for CASRWDRGNPEAFF. J is TRBJ1-1 and V is TRBV5-1; 11 bases fit TRBD1. This CDR3 has 14 amino acids. The germline CDR1 and CDR2 sequences are SGHRS and YFSETQ.

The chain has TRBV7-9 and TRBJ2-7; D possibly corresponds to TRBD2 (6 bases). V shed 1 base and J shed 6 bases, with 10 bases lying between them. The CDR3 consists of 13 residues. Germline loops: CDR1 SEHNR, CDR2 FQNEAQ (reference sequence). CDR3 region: CASSLGREGEQYF. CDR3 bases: TGTGCCAGCAGCTTAGGGCGGGAAGGCGAGCAGTACTTC.

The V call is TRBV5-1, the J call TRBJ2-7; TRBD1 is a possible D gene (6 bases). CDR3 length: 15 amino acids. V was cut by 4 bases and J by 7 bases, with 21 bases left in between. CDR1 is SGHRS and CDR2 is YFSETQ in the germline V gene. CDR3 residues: CASSLSGAAVQEQYF. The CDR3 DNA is TGCGCCAGCAGCCTGTCAGGGGCGGCCGTACAGGAGCAGTACTTC. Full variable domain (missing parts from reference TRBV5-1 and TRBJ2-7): KAGVTQTPRYLIKTRGQQVTLSCSPISGHRSVSWYQQTPGQGLQFLFEYFSETQRNKGNFPGRFSGRQFSNSRSEMNVSTLELGDSALYLCASSLSGAAVQEQYFGPGTRLTVT.